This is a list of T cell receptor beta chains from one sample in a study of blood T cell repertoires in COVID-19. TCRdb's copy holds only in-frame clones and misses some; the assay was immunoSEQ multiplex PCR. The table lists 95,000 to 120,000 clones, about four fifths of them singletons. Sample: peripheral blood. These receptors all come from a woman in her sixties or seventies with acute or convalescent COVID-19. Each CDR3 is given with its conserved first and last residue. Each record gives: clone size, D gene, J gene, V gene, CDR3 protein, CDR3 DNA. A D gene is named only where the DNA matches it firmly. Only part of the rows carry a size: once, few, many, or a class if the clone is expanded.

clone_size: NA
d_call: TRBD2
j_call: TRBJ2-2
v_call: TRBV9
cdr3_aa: CASSARLAGFPGELFF
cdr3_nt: TGTGCCAGCAGCGCCCGACTAGCGGGATTTCCCGGGGAGCTGTTTTTT

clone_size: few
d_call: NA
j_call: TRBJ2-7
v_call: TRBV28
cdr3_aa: CASSAGPFYEQYF
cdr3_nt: TGTGCCAGCAGTGCGGGACCGTTCTACGAGCAGTACTTC

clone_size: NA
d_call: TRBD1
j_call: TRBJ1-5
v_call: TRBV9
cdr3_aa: CASSGGTGGNQPQHF
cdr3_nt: TGTGCCAGCAGCGGAGGGACAGGGGGCAATCAGCCCCAGCATTTT

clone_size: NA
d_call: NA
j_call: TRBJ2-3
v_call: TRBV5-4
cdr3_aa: CASSGGPGSGADTQYF
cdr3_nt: TGTGCCAGCAGCGGGGGACCCGGGAGTGGTGCAGATACGCAGTATTTT

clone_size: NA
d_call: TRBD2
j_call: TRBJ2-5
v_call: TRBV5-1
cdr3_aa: CASRPQTSVETQYF
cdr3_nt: TGCGCCAGCAGGCCGCAGACTAGCGTGGAGACCCAGTACTTC

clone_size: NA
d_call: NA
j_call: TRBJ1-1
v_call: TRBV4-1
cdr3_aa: CASSQGSKRTEAFF
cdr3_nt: TGCGCCAGCAGCCAGGGTAGCAAGCGCACTGAAGCTTTCTTT

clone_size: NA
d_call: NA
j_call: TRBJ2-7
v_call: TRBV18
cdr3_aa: CASHPSVGRGSYEQYF
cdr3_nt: TGTGCCAGCCACCCTTCGGTAGGGAGAGGCTCCTACGAGCAGTACTTC

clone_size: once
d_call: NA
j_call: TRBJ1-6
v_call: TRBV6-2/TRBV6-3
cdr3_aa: CASSYLQSSYNSPLHF
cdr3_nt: TGTGCCAGCAGTTACTTACAGAGCTCCTATAATTCACCCCTCCACTTT

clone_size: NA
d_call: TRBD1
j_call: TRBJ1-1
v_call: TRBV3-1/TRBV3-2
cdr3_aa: CASSPNKNRGWTEAFF
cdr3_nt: TGTGCCAGCAGCCCGAACAAGAACAGGGGGTGGACTGAAGCTTTCTTT

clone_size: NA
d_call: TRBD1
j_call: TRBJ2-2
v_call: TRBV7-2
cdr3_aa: CASSPNPGQVNTGELFF
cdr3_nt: TGTGCCAGCAGCCCAAATCCGGGACAGGTTAACACCGGGGAGCTGTTTTTT

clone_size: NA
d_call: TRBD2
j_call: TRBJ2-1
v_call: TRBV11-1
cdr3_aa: CASSRGTSGFNEQFF
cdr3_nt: TGTGCCAGCAGCAGGGGAACTAGCGGATTCAATGAGCAGTTCTTC

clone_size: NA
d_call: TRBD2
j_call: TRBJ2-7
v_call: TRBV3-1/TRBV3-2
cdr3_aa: CASSPGTSGYVGEQYF
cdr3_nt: TGTGCCAGCAGCCCTGGGACTAGCGGCTACGTTGGCGAGCAGTACTTC

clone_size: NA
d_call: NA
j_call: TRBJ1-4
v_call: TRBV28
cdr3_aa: CASSSHRPTNEKLFF
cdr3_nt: TGTGCCAGCAGTTCCCACAGGCCGACTAATGAAAAACTGTTTTTT

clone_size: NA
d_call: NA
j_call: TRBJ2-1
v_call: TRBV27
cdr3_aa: CASSSYSGTGSYNEQFF
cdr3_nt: TGTGCCAGCAGTTCCTATAGCGGGACAGGGTCCTACAATGAGCAGTTCTTC

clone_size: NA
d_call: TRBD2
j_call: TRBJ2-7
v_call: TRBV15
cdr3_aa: CATSGPGTTEQYF
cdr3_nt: TGTGCCACCAGTGGGCCTGGGACTACCGAGCAGTACTTC

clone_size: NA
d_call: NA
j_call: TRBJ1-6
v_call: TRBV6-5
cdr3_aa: CASSYSGLHNSPLHF
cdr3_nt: TGTGCCAGCAGTTACTCGGGACTACATAATTCACCCCTCCACTTT

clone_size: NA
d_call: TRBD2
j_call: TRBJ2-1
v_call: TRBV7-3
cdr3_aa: CASSFTSGRLNEQFF
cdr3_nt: TGTGCCAGCAGCTTCACTAGCGGGAGGCTCAATGAGCAGTTCTTC

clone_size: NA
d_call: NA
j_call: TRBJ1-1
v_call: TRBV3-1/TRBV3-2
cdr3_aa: CASSPAPHRTNTEAFF
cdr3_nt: TGTGCCAGCAGCCCCGCCCCCCACAGAACGAACACTGAAGCTTTCTTT

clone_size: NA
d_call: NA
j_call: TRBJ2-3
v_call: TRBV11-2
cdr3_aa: CASGAGTGVTDTQYF
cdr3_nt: TGTGCCAGCGGAGCCGGGACGGGGGTCACAGATACGCAGTATTTT

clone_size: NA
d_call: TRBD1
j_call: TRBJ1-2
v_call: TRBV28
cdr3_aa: CASTSAGQGVHGYTF
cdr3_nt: TGTGCCAGCACCTCCGCGGGACAGGGGGTCCATGGCTACACCTTC

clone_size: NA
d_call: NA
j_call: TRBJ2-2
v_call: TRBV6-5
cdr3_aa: CASRSNWKTGELFF
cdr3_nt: TGTGCCAGCAGGTCGAACTGGAAGACAGGGGAGCTGTTTTTT

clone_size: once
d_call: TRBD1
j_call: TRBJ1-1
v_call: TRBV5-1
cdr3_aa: CASSLRTGISTEAFF
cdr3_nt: TGCGCCAGCAGCTTGAGGACAGGGATCAGCACTGAAGCTTTCTTT

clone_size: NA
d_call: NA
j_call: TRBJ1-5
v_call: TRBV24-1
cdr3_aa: CATSDNKGFNQPQHF
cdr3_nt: TGTGCCACCAGTGATAACAAGGGGTTTAATCAGCCCCAGCATTTT

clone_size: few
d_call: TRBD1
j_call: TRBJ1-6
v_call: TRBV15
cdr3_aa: CATSRDRSNNSPLHF
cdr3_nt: TGTGCCACCAGCAGGGACAGGTCTAATAATTCACCCCTCCACTTT

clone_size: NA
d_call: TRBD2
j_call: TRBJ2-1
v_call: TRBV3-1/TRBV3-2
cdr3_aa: CASSRLTSVAPNEQFF
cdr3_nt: TGTGCCAGCAGCCGCTTGACTAGCGTTGCACCTAATGAGCAGTTCTTC

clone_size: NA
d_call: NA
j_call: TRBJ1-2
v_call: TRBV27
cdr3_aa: CASSLSWRRYGYTF
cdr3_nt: TGTGCCAGCAGTTTATCTTGGAGGAGATATGGCTACACCTTC

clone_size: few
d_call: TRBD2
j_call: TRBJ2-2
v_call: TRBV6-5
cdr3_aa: CASSYSASGSGGELFF
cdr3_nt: TGTGCCAGCAGTTACTCGGCTAGCGGGAGTGGCGGGGAGCTGTTTTTT

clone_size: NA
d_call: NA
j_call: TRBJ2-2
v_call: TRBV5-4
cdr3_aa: CASSSVLGRVNGELFF
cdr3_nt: TGTGCCAGCAGCTCGGTACTAGGTCGGGTGAACGGGGAGCTGTTTTTT

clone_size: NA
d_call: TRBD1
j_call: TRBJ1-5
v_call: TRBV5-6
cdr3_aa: CASSGSTGGSNQPQHF
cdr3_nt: TGTGCCAGCAGCGGATCGACAGGGGGGAGCAATCAGCCCCAGCATTTT

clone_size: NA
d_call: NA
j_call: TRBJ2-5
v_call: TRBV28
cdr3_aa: CASSLDSGGGQETQYF
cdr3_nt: TGTGCCAGCAGTTTGGATTCTGGTGGAGGGCAAGAGACCCAGTACTTC

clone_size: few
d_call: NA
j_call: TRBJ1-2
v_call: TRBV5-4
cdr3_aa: CASSLSIGRVNGYTF
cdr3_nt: TGTGCCAGCAGTCTTAGTATTGGCAGGGTGAACGGCTACACCTTC

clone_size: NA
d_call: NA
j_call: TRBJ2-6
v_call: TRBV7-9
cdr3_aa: CASSLVLSGANVLTF
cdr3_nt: TGTGCCAGCAGCTTAGTTCTCTCTGGGGCCAACGTCCTGACTTTC

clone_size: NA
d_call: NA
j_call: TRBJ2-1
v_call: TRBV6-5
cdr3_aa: CASSNPGQAYNEQFF
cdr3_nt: TGTGCCAGCAGTAATCCGGGACAAGCCTACAATGAGCAGTTCTTC

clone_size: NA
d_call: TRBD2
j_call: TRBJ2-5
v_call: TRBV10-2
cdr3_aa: CASSLSGRVGETQYF
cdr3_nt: TGCGCCAGCAGCCTGAGCGGGAGAGTGGGAGAGACCCAGTACTTC

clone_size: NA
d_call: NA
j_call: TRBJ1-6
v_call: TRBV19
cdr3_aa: CASSTSFGGYNSPLHF
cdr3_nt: TGTGCCAGTAGTACATCTTTTGGGGGGTACAATTCACCCCTCCACTTT

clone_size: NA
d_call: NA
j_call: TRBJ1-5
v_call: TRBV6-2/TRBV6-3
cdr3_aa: CASSYERSRGSSNQPQHF
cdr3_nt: TGTGCCAGCAGTTACGAACGCTCCCGAGGGAGTAGCAATCAGCCCCAGCATTTT

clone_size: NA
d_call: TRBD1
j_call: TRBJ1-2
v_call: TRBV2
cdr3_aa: CASSDQGARGYTF
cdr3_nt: TGTGCCAGCAGTGACCAGGGGGCGCGCGGCTACACCTTC

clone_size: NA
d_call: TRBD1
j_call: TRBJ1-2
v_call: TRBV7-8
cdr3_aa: CASSLMGQGNYGYTF
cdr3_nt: TGTGCCAGCAGCTTAATGGGACAGGGCAACTATGGCTACACCTTC

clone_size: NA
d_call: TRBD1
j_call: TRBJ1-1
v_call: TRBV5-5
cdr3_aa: CASSLVVAGGSEAFF
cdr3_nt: TGTGCCAGCAGCTTGGTTGTGGCAGGGGGTTCTGAAGCTTTCTTT

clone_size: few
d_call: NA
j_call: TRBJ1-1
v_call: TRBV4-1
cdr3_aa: CASSQVTGFSSNAEAFF
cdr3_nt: TGCGCCAGCAGCCAAGTTACAGGGTTTTCCTCGAACGCTGAAGCTTTCTTT

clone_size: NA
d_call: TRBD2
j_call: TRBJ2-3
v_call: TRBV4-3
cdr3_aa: CASSQGLAGGDTQYF
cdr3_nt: TGCGCCAGCAGCCAAGGGTTAGCGGGGGGTGATACGCAGTATTTT

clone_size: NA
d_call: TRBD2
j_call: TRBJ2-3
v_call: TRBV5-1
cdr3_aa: CASSPAPAGGVYTQYF
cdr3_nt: TGCGCCAGCAGCCCCGCCCCAGCGGGGGGGGTTTATACGCAGTATTTT

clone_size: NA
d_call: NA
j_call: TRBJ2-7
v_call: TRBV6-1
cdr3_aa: CASSDPDKESCEQYF
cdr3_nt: TGTGCCAGCAGTGACCCGGACAAGGAAAGTTGCGAGCAGTACTTC

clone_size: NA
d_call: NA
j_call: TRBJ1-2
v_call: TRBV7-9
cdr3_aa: CASSSDFYGYTF
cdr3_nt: TGTGCCAGCAGCTCCGACTTCTATGGCTACACCTTC

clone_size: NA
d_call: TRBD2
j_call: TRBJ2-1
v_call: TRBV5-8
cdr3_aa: CASSLGERGPGEQFF
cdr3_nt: TGTGCCAGCAGCTTGGGGGAGCGGGGCCCGGGGGAGCAGTTCTTC

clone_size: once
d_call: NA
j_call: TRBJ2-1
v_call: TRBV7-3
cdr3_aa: CASSLKESGYNEQFF
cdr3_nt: TGTGCCAGCAGCTTAAAAGAATCAGGGTACAATGAGCAGTTCTTC

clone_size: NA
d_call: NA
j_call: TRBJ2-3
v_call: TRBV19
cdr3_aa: CASSITTGTQYF
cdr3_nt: TGTGCCAGTAGTATAACTACGGGTACGCAGTATTTT

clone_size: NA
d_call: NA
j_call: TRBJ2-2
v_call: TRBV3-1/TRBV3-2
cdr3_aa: CASSHRVTGELFF
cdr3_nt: TGTGCCAGCAGCCACAGGGTCACCGGGGAGCTGTTTTTT

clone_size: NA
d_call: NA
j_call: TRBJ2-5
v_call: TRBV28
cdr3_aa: CASSLEPGSQETQYF
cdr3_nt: TGTGCCAGCAGTTTAGAACCAGGTAGCCAAGAGACCCAGTACTTC

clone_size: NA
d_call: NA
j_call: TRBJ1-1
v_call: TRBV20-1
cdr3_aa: CSATGNTEAFF
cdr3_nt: TGCAGTGCTACAGGGAACACTGAAGCTTTCTTT

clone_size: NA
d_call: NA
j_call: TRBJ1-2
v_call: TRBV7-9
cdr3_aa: CASSQWTPSNYGYTF
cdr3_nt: TGTGCCAGCAGCCAATGGACTCCCAGTAACTATGGCTACACCTTC

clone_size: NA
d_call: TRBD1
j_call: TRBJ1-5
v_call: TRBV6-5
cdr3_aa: CASSPGQGNQPQHF
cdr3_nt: TGTGCCAGCAGCCCAGGACAGGGGAACCAGCCCCAGCATTTT

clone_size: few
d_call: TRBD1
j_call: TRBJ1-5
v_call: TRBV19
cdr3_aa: CASSTTGTGNQPQHF
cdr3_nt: TGTGCCAGTAGTACGACCGGGACAGGGAATCAGCCCCAGCATTTT

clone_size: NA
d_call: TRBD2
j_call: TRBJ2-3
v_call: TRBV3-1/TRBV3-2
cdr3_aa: CASRGPGLAGGPPSTDTQYF
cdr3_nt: TGTGCCAGCAGAGGGCCGGGACTAGCGGGGGGGCCACCAAGCACAGATACGCAGTATTTT